A single sample gave rise to the 21 T cell receptor beta chains below, sequenced in a study of blood T cell repertoires in COVID-19. Produced via immunoSEQ multiplex PCR; TCRdb's table is partial and in-frame only. The table shows 250,000 to 350,000 clones, with roughly nine tenths occurring only once. Material: peripheral blood. The receptors stem from a woman aged 25-40 years with COVID-19, enrolled during active disease.

V is TRBV3-1 (or the pseudogene TRBV3-2) and J is TRBJ2-1; 9 positions agree with TRBD2. Germline values: CDR1 LGHDT, CDR2 YNNKEL (reference sequence). V was clipped by 1 base and J by 4 bases; unmatched bases: 2. CDR3 size: 15 residues. Written as DNA, the CDR3 is TGTGCCAGCAGCCAAGCTAGCGGGGTTTACAATGAGCAGTTCTTC. As protein: CASSQASGVYNEQFF.

The chain uses TRBV5-4 and TRBJ1-2, with TRBD1 matching over 7 bases. Germline V gene sequence: CDR1 SGHNT, CDR2 YYREEE (reference sequence). The CDR3 has 15 amino acids. V was pared by 0 bases and J by 4 bases, with 6 bases of the junction left unmatched. The CDR3 loop reads CASSLVQGGGYGYTF. The CDR3 DNA reads TGTGCCAGCAGCTTGGTGCAGGGGGGAGGCTATGGCTACACCTTC.

The chain has TRBV5-1 and TRBJ2-3, with 7 bases aligning to TRBD2. This CDR3 has 15 residues. Germline V gene lookup returns CDR1 SGHRS and CDR2 YFSETQ. V lost 7 bases, J lost 6 bases, and 14 bases stayed unmatched. CDR3 in amino acids: CASGPGGSMGDTQYF. The CDR3 DNA follows: TGCGCCAGCGGACCGGGGGGATCCATGGGGGATACGCAGTATTTT.

This clone was recorded once. The J gene is TRBJ2-7, the V gene TRBV28; D is perhaps TRBD2 (6 bases). Germline values: CDR1 MDHEN, CDR2 SYDVKM. The CDR3 sequence is 11 residues long. V lost 8 bases to trimming and J lost 5 bases, with 10 bases between them. CDR3 sequence: CASPREDEQYF. Here the CDR3 DNA reads TGTGCCAGCCCCAGGGAGGACGAGCAGTACTTC.

The rearrangement joins TRBV19 to TRBJ1-2, with TRBD1 identical over 9 bases. The CDR3 consists of 14 residues. Trimming cost V 5 bases and J 3 bases; bases outside gene matches: 4. Germline assignment: CDR1 LNHDA and CDR2 SQIVND (reference sequence). The CDR3 region has the DNA TGTGCCAGTAGTTTGAGACAGGGGGACTATGGCTACACCTTC. It translates to CASSLRQGDYGYTF.

CDR3 nucleotide sequence: TGTGCCAGCAGCCCTCGTAACGAGAGACTCGAGACCCAGTACTTC. Translated, it gives CASSPRNERLETQYF. The rearrangement links TRBV9 to TRBJ2-5; no clear D. This CDR3 region has 15 residues. Germline V lookup: CDR1 SGDLS, CDR2 YYNGEE. Trimming removed 4 bases from V and 5 bases from J, with 18 bases in between.

This sequence joins TRBV29-1 and TRBJ2-2; 8 nucleotides match TRBD2. V was clipped by 8 bases and J by 4 bases; unmatched bases: 12. The CDR3 totals 15 residues. Germline CDR1 SQVTM, CDR2 ANQGSEA. The CDR3 DNA is TGCAGCTTCCTTTCTGGTAGCGGGATCACCGGGGAGCTGTTTTTT. Translating it yields CSFLSGSGITGELFF.

The V call is TRBV25-1, the J call TRBJ1-2; no firm D call. V was trimmed by 6 bases and J by 4 bases, leaving 12 bases between them. Germline loops: CDR1 MGHDK, CDR2 SYGVNS. This CDR3 region has 13 residues. The CDR3 region has the DNA TGTGCCAGCAGCCCGGAAGGCGGCTATGGCTACACCTTC. The encoded protein is CASSPEGGYGYTF.

The chain links TRBV27 to TRBJ1-5; 12 bases match TRBD1. This CDR3 has 16 amino acids. CDR1 is MNHEY and CDR2 is SMNVEV in the germline V gene (reference sequence). V dropped 5 bases and J dropped 2; count of bases not matched to a gene: 4. CDR3 nucleotides: TGTGCCAGCAGTCCCGGGACAGGGGGCGGCAATCAGCCCCAGCATTTT. Its translation: CASSPGTGGGNQPQHF.

The rearrangement joins TRBV6-1 to TRBJ1-6, with TRBD1 matching over 7 bases. The germline CDR1 and CDR2 sequences are MNHNS and SASEGT. CDR3 length: 13 residues. The V segment lost 3 bases and the J segment 10 bases; nucleotides outside the gene matches: 3. The CDR3, as DNA: TGTGCCAGCAGTGATAGGGGGCTCTCACCCCTCCACTTT. This translates into CASSDRGLSPLHF.

This clone was seen once. The CDR3 nucleotides are TGTGCCAGCAGCGTCAGGACAGGGGGAGATTCACCCCTCCACTTT. Protein product: CASSVRTGGDSPLHF. The chain joins TRBV9 to TRBJ1-6; 10 bases are a match to TRBD1. V lost 2 bases, J lost 8 bases, and 4 bases stayed unmatched. Per the germline V gene, CDR1 is SGDLS and CDR2 is YYNGEE. This CDR3 region has 15 residues.

The chain recombines TRBV5-8 with TRBJ1-5; 7 nucleotides match TRBD1. Germline loops: CDR1 SGHTS, CDR2 YDEGEE. There are 15 residues in the CDR3. The V segment lost 4 bases and the J segment 7 bases; nucleotides outside the gene matches: 11. The CDR3 nucleotides are TGTGCCAGCAGCCCCCTCCAGGGGGTGAGCCAGCCCCAGCATTTT. Amino acids: CASSPLQGVSQPQHF.

As for this clone: This sample includes further DNA sequences coding for the same CDR3. The gene calls are TRBV7-9 and TRBJ2-1; TRBD2 matches at 10 bases. This CDR3 spans 14 amino acids. From germline, CDR1 is SEHNR and CDR2 FQNEAQ (reference sequence). V dropped 2 bases and J dropped 6; count of bases not matched to a gene: 1. The CDR3 sequence is CASSLLAGANEQFF. CDR3 DNA: TGTGCCAGCAGCTTACTAGCGGGAGCCAATGAGCAGTTCTTC.

V and J are TRBV7-3 and TRBJ1-2; D is unresolved. The CDR3 is 14 amino acids. Germline V gene lookup returns CDR1 SGHTA and CDR2 FQGTGA. V was cut by 0 bases and J by 3 bases, with 8 bases left in between. In DNA, the CDR3 is TGTGCCAGCAGCTTAACAGGCGGAGACTATGGCTACACCTTC. Translation: CASSLTGGDYGYTF. Full variable domain (rest looked up from reference TRBV7-3 and TRBJ1-2): GAGVSQTPSNKVTEKGKYVELRCDPISGHTALYWYRQSLGQGPEFLIYFQGTGAADDSGLPNDRFFAVRPEGSVSTLKIQRTERGDSAVYLCASSLTGGDYGYTFGSGTRLTVV.

This clone was seen only a few times. This CDR3 is also generated by other DNA sequences in the sample. V gene TRBV6-6 combines with J gene TRBJ1-5, with 7 bases matching TRBD1. Germline values: CDR1 MNHNY, CDR2 SVGAGI (reference sequence). V lost 5 bases and J lost 0; bases outside the gene matches: 4. The CDR3 is made up of 15 amino acids. CDR3 nucleotides: TGTGCCAGCAGTCCGACAGGGACTAGCAATCAGCCCCAGCATTTT. It translates to CASSPTGTSNQPQHF.

The chain employs TRBV5-8 and TRBJ1-5, with 8 bases matching TRBD1. The CDR3 runs to 13 residues. The germline CDR1 and CDR2 sequences are SGHTS and YDEGEE. Trimming cost V 4 bases and J 4 bases; bases outside gene matches: 1. CDR3 coding DNA: TGTGCCAGCAGCGACAGGGGAAATCAGCCCCAGCATTTT. Translation gives CASSDRGNQPQHF.

CDR3 sequence (DNA): TGCAGCGTTGAAGAGGGAGGCAAAAACATTCAGTACTTC. The encoded protein is CSVEEGGKNIQYF. The rearrangement links TRBV29-1 to TRBJ2-4; D is possibly TRBD2 (6 bases). The CDR3 is made up of 13 amino acids. Trimming pared 0 bases from V and 3 bases from J, leaving 6 bases between. Germline V gene data show CDR1 as SQVTM and CDR2 as ANQGSEA.

V usage is TRBV6-5 and J usage is TRBJ1-2, with unresolved D. The germline V gene has CDR1 MNHEY and CDR2 SVGAGI. The V end lost 0 bases, the J end lost 4 bases, and 9 bases lay between the germline ends. The CDR3 has 14 residues. CDR3 DNA sequence: TGTGCCAGCAGTTACTCGCGGGCGGGCTATGGCTACACCTTC. This gives the protein CASSYSRAGYGYTF.

The chain recombines TRBV2 with TRBJ1-4; maybe TRBD1 (6 bases). Trimming pared 8 bases from V and 4 bases from J, leaving 11 bases between. Germline loops: CDR1 SNHLY, CDR2 FYNNEI. This CDR3 region has 13 residues. The CDR3, as DNA: TGTGCCAGCTTCGGACAGATTAATGAAAAACTGTTTTTT. Residues: CASFGQINEKLFF.

The rearrangement joins TRBV6-6 to TRBJ1-1, with 7 positions matching TRBD1. The CDR3 consists of 11 residues. The germline V gene has CDR1 MNHNY and CDR2 SVGAGI (reference sequence). The J segment lost 8 bases and the V segment lost 7 bases, leaving 4 bases of the junction unmatched. CDR3 region: CASTRQGEAFF. The CDR3 DNA sequence: TGTGCCAGCACCAGACAGGGAGAAGCTTTCTTT.

In this sample, this clone turned up a few times. The chain carries TRBV3-1 (or the pseudogene TRBV3-2) and TRBJ2-7; the D gene is possibly TRBD1 (5 bases). The germline V gene encodes CDR1 LGHDT and CDR2 YNNKEL (reference sequence). V dropped 0 bases and J dropped 2 bases, with 14 bases sitting between them. The CDR3 extends over 16 amino acids. CDR3: CASSQDLGANTYEQYF. CDR3 nucleotide sequence: TGTGCCAGCAGCCAAGACTTAGGGGCTAACACCTACGAGCAGTACTTC.